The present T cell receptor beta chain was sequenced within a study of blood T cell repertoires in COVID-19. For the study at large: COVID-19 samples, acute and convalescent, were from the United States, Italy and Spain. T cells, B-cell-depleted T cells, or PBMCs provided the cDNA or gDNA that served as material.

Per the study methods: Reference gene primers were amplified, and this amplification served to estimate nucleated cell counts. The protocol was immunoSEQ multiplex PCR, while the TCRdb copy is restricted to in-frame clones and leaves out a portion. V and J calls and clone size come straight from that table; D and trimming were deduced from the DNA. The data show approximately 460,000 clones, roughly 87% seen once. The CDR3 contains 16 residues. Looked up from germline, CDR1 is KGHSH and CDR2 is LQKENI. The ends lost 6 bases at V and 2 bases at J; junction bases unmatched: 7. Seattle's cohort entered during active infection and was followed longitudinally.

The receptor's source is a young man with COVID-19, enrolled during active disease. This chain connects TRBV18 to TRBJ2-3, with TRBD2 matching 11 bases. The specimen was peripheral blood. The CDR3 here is CASSPTSGVPTDTQYF. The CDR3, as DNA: TGTGCCAGCTCGCCGACTAGCGGGGTCCCCACAGATACGCAGTATTTT. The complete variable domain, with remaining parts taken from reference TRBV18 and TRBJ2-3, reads NAGVMQNPRHLVRRRGQEARLRCSPMKGHSHVYWYRQLPEEGLKFMVYLQKENIIDESGMPKERFSAEFPKEGPSILRIQQVVRGDSAAYFCASSPTSGVPTDTQYFGPGTRLTVL.